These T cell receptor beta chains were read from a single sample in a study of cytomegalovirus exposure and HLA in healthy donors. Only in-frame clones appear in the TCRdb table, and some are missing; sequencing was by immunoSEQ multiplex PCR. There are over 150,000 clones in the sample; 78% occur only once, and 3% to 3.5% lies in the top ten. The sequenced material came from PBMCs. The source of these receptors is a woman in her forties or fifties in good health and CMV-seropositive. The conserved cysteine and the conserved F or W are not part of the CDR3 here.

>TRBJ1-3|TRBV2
AYRQSGNTIY
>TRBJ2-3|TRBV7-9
ASSPLGLVSTDTQY
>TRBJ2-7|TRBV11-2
ASSRDRDHEQY
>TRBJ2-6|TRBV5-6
ASSLMSSGANGLT
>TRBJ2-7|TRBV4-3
ASSQFARTSNEQY
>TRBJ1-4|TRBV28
ASSRTGVNEKLF
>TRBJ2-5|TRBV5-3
ARSLWPIN
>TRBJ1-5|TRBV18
ASSPGEQPQH
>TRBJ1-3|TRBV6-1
ASSERRTGNTIY
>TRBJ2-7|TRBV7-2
ASSLKREALFGEQY
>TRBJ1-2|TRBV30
AWSLYRVAYGYT
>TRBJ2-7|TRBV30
AWGVSHHRGQY
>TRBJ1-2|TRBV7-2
ASSWLGTVYGYT
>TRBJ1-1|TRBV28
ASSLSTGGNTEAF
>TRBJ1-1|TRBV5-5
ASSLSGQLIEAF
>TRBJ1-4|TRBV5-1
ASSPEGGATNEKLF
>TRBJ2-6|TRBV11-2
ASSSFGGSGANVLT
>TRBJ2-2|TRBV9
ASSAGDRAVAGELF
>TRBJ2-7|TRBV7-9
ASSEKTGSYEQY
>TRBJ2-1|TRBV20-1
SARDGVEQF
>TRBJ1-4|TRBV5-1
ASSRQGAGDVDEKLF
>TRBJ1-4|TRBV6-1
ASSPQTGGAEKLF
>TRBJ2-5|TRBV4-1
ASSQEPGLSETQY
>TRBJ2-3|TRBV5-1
ASSLRTRGEDTQY
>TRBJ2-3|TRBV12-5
ASGLPITDTQY
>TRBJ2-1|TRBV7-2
ASSLPGLADNEQF
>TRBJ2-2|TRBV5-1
ASSYNIRTSGGSNTGELF
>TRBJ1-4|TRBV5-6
ASSSTADGGNEKLF
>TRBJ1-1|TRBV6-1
ASSESRDRAEAF